These 9 T cell receptor beta chains originate from one sample sequenced in a study of T cells after yellow fever vaccination. TCRdb used MiXCR to reprocess the 5' RACE reads, holding one entry per CDR3 protein. The data show approximately 130,000 distinct CDR3 sequences, about 16% seen once. This material consisted of CD8+ T cells sorted from PBMCs, taken 5 days after the yellow fever booster vaccination. These receptors were taken from a man between 18 and 29 years old who received the YFV17D yellow fever vaccine.

This clonotype was observed a handful of times. The chain is built from TRBV6-5 and TRBJ1-6, with D perhaps TRBD1 (6 bases). The CDR3 sequence is 15 residues long. V lost 7 bases and J 9 bases, leaving 19 bases between the germline ends. CDR1 is MNHEY, CDR2 SVGAGI, per germline. This CDR3 is CASKSKGVVFSPLHF. DNA for the CDR3: TGTGCCAGCAAATCCAAGGGGGTGGTGTTTTCACCCCTCCACTTT.

Only a few counts were recorded for this clonotype. This chain uses TRBV5-1 with TRBJ1-1; D ambiguous. Looked up from germline, CDR1 is SGHRS and CDR2 is YFSETQ. The V gene lost 1 base and the J gene lost 0 bases, with 10 bases spanning the gap. CDR3 length: 15 residues. The CDR3: CASSLFPGLNTEAFF. CDR3 coding DNA: TGCGCCAGCAGCTTGTTTCCCGGGTTGAACACTGAAGCTTTCTTT.

The chain combines TRBV9 with TRBJ2-1, with D perhaps assigned TRBD1 or TRBD2 (6 bases each). This CDR3 is 16 amino acids long. Trimming cost V 0 bases and J 2 bases, with 12 bases left between them. Germline-derived CDR1 and CDR2 are SGDLS and YYNGEE. In DNA form, the CDR3 reads TGTGCCAGCAGCGTAGGTGGGGGGCAGGCCTACAATGAGCAGTTCTTC. Amino acids: CASSVGGGQAYNEQFF.

This chain uses TRBV7-9 with TRBJ1-1; perhaps TRBD1 as D (6 bases). The CDR3 length is 16 residues. CDR1 is SEHNR and CDR2 is FQNEAQ in the germline V gene (reference sequence). V was trimmed by 5 bases and J by 0 bases, leaving 16 bases between them. The CDR3 DNA is TGTGCCAGCAGCCTTCCAGGGGTCGGTATGAACACTGAAGCTTTCTTT. Its protein is CASSLPGVGMNTEAFF.

Only a few counts were recorded for this clonotype. The chain employs TRBV28 and TRBJ2-1, with a possible D match to TRBD1 (7 bases). CDR3 length: 13 residues. The germline V gene has CDR1 MDHEN and CDR2 SYDVKM. Trimming took off 2 bases at V and 9 bases at J, with 11 bases between the two ends. The CDR3 nucleotides read TGTGCCAGCAGTTTAGGAGGGGGCCTTGAGCAGTTCTTC. The encoded protein is CASSLGGGLEQFF.

The chain uses TRBV11-2 and TRBJ1-4; 9 bases align to TRBD1. There are 15 residues in the CDR3. Trimming took 1 base from V and 8 from J; bases not matched to a gene: 5. Germline CDR1 is SGHAT and CDR2 is FQNNGV. The chain's CDR3 is CASSLGSTGGEKLFF. In nucleotides, the CDR3 is TGTGCCAGCAGCTTAGGGTCGACAGGGGGGGAAAAACTGTTTTTT.

This sequence joins TRBV15 and TRBJ2-1; D possibly uses TRBD1 or TRBD2 (5 bases each). The germline V gene has CDR1 LNHNV and CDR2 YYDKDF (reference sequence). Trimming shortened V by 0 bases and J by 8 bases, and 14 bases separated the two germline ends. The CDR3 has 15 residues. The CDR3 nucleotides are TGTGCCACCAGCAGAGACCGGGACGCCATCTATGAGCAGTTCTTC. Protein sequence: CATSRDRDAIYEQFF.

This clonotype appeared a few times. V is TRBV7-9 and J is TRBJ2-2, with D perhaps TRBD1 (6 bases). Per germline, CDR1 SEHNR and CDR2 FQNEAQ (reference sequence). V lost 5 bases and J lost 4, with 8 bases in between. CDR3 length: 13 residues. The chain's CDR3 is CASSTTGTGELFF. The CDR3 nucleotides read TGTGCCAGCAGCACGACAGGCACCGGGGAGCTGTTTTTT.

The gene calls are TRBV29-1 and TRBJ2-1; D is unclear. The germline V gene encodes CDR1 SQVTM and CDR2 ANQGSEA. The CDR3 totals 14 residues. Trimming removed 4 bases at V and 0 bases at J, with 10 bases between. The CDR3 is CSVGGLSSYNEQFF. The DNA for the CDR3 is TGCAGCGTTGGAGGCCTCAGCTCCTACAATGAGCAGTTCTTC.